A selection of T cell receptor beta chains follows, all from one sample in a study of blood T cell repertoires in COVID-19. TCRdb's copy holds only in-frame clones and misses some; the assay was immunoSEQ multiplex PCR. The table shows about 89,000 clones, with 75% to 80% occurring only once. Sequencing input: peripheral blood. The source is a man between 65 and 80 years old with COVID-19, enrolled during active disease. Both conserved end residues are part of each CDR3. The order of the fields is V gene, J gene, CDR3 protein.

V: TRBV7-2; J: TRBJ2-7; CDR3: CASSGRTSGSYEQYF
V: TRBV6-2/TRBV6-3; J: TRBJ2-5; CDR3: CASSYLGLAAETQYF
V: TRBV7-2; J: TRBJ2-2; CDR3: CASSPPFGELFF
V: TRBV5-1; J: TRBJ2-2; CDR3: CASSLGIPGLRYTGELFF
V: TRBV2; J: TRBJ2-3; CDR3: CASTPTGGGLGTQYF
V: TRBV15; J: TRBJ2-3; CDR3: CATSRDPAGVTDTQYF
V: TRBV19; J: TRBJ1-2; CDR3: CVSSPIGGADYGYTF
V: TRBV2; J: TRBJ2-7; CDR3: CASSVQNYEQYF
V: TRBV18; J: TRBJ2-4; CDR3: CASSPLGGRTSKNIQYF
V: TRBV4-3; J: TRBJ2-6; CDR3: CASSQDLPGGINSGANVLTF
V: TRBV2; J: TRBJ1-6; CDR3: CASSSGQAYNSPLHF
V: TRBV4-2; J: TRBJ2-1; CDR3: CASSQERASGGAHEQFF
V: TRBV9; J: TRBJ1-4; CDR3: CASSVAGDSGKLFF
V: TRBV4-1; J: TRBJ2-5; CDR3: CASSQGPQRGTTQETQYF
V: TRBV6-5; J: TRBJ2-1; CDR3: CASSIYNEQFF
V: TRBV9; J: TRBJ2-5; CDR3: CASSVVGGAETQYF
V: TRBV29-1; J: TRBJ1-2; CDR3: CSVDYGQLNYGYTF
V: TRBV12-3/TRBV12-4; J: TRBJ1-6; CDR3: CASSLANSPLHF
V: TRBV11-2; J: TRBJ2-5; CDR3: CASSLSLAGGKETQYF
V: TRBV15; J: TRBJ2-1; CDR3: CATSRGQSGRWGEQFF
V: TRBV19; J: TRBJ1-1; CDR3: CASSMRGTANTEAFF
V: TRBV28; J: TRBJ1-2; CDR3: CASSTGGRLYGYTF
V: TRBV4-2; J: TRBJ1-2; CDR3: CASSQDRTETYGYTF
V: TRBV4-2; J: TRBJ2-1; CDR3: CASSQGSVNEQFF
V: TRBV30; J: TRBJ2-1; CDR3: CAWSVGRAGDVGDEQFF
V: TRBV5-6; J: TRBJ2-7; CDR3: CASSIDRQYEQYF
V: TRBV4-1; J: TRBJ2-7; CDR3: CASSRDGGGHSYEQYF
V: TRBV9; J: TRBJ1-1; CDR3: CASSFEDGTEAFF
V: TRBV27; J: TRBJ2-3; CDR3: CASSLSIRGSLAQYF
V: TRBV5-1; J: TRBJ2-3; CDR3: CASGTDRGFDTQYF
V: TRBV3-1/TRBV3-2; J: TRBJ2-5; CDR3: CASSSAGETQYF
V: TRBV24-1; J: TRBJ2-5; CDR3: CATAGAGETQYF
V: TRBV7-2; J: TRBJ2-3; CDR3: CASSEGRLTDTQYF
V: TRBV14; J: TRBJ2-1; CDR3: CASSPQGLAGSYEQFF
V: TRBV12-3/TRBV12-4; J: TRBJ1-3; CDR3: CASSLGRNTIYF
V: TRBV28; J: TRBJ2-7; CDR3: CASSLGGVDPYEQYF
V: TRBV15; J: TRBJ2-7; CDR3: CATSIQGDEQYF
V: TRBV10-1; J: TRBJ2-2; CDR3: CASRGDRYTGELFF
V: TRBV6-2/TRBV6-3; J: TRBJ1-1; CDR3: CASSYLGPNTEAFF
V: TRBV30; J: TRBJ1-5; CDR3: CAWSPGGTGGNQPQHF
V: TRBV4-1; J: TRBJ2-7; CDR3: CASSDIPRGFYEQYF
V: TRBV9; J: TRBJ2-3; CDR3: CASSDRGDADTQYF
V: TRBV15; J: TRBJ2-1; CDR3: CATSRDVADEQFF
V: TRBV30; J: TRBJ1-6; CDR3: CAWSVTGSNSPLHF
V: TRBV2; J: TRBJ2-2; CDR3: CASSSGVNTGELFF
V: TRBV28; J: TRBJ1-2; CDR3: CASTPGRSGYTF